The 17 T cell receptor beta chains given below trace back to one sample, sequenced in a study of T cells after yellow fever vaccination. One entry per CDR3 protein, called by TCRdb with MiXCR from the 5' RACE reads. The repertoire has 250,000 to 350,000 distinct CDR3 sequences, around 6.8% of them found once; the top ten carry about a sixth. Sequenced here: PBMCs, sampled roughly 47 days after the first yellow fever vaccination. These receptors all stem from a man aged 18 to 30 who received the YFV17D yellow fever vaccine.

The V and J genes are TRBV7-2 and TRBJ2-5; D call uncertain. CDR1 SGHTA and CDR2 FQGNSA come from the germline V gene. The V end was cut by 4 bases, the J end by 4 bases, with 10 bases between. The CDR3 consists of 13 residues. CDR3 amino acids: CASSSGTRETQYF. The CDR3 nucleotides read TGTGCCAGCAGCTCCGGAACCCGAGAGACCCAGTACTTC.

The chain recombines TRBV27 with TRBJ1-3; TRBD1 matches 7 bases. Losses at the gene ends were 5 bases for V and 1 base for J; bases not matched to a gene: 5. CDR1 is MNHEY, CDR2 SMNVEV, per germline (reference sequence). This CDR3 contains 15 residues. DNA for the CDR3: TGTGCCAGCAGTATTACAGGGGTTTCTGGAAACACCATATATTTT. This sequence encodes CASSITGVSGNTIYF.

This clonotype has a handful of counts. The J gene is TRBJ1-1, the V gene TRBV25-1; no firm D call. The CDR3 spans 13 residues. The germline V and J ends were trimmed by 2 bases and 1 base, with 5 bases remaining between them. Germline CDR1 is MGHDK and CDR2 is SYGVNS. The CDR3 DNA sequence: TGTGCCAGCAGTGAACGAAAGAACACTGAAGCTTTCTTT. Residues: CASSERKNTEAFF.

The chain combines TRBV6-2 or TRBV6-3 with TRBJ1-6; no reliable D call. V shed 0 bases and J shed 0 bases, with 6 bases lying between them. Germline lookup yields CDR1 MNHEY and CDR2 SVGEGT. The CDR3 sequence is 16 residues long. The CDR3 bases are TGTGCCAGCAGTTACTCGTACAGCTCCTATAATTCACCCCTCCACTTT. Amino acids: CASSYSYSSYNSPLHF.

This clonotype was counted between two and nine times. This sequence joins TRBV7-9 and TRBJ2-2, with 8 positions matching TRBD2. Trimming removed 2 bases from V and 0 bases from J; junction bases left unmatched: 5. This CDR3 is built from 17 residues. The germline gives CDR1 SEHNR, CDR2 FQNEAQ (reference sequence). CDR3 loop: CASSLTAGASNTGELFF. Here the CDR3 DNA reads TGTGCCAGCAGCTTAACAGCGGGGGCCTCGAACACCGGGGAGCTGTTTTTT.

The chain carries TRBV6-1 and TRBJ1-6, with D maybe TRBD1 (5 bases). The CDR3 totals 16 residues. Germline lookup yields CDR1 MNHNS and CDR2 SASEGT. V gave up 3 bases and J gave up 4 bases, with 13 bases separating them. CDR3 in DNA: TGTGCCAGCAGTGATCGGGGGGTTGGTTATAATTCACCCCTCCACTTT. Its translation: CASSDRGVGYNSPLHF.

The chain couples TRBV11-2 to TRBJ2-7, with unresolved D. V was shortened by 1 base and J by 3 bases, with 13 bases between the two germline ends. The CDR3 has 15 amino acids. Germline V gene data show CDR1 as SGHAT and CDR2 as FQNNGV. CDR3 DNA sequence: TGTGCCAGCAGCTTAGCATCGGGCAGCTACTACGAGCAGTACTTC. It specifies CASSLASGSYYEQYF.

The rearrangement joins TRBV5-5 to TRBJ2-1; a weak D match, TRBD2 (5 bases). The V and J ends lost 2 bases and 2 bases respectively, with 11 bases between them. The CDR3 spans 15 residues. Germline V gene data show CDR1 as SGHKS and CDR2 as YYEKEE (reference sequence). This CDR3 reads CASSFYGGPYNEQFF. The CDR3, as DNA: TGTGCCAGCAGCTTTTACGGAGGCCCCTACAATGAGCAGTTCTTC.

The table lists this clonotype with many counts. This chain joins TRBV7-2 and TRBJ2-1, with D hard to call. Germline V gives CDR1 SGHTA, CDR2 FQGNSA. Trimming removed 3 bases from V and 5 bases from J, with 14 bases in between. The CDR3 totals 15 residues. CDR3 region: CASSFGPRRNNEQFF. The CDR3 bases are TGTGCCAGCAGCTTTGGGCCTCGAAGGAACAATGAGCAGTTCTTC.

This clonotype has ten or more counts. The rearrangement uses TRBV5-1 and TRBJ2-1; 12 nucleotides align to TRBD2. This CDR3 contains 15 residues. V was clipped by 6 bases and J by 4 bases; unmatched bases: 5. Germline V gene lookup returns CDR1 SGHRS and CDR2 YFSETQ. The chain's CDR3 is CASTGLAGGYNEQFF. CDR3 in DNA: TGCGCCAGCACCGGGCTAGCGGGGGGGTACAATGAGCAGTTCTTC.

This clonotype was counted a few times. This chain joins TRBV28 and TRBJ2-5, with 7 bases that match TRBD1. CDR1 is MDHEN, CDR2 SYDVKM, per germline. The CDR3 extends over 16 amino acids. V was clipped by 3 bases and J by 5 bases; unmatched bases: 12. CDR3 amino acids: CASSFEDRSGGETQYF. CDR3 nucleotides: TGTGCCAGCAGTTTTGAGGACAGGTCTGGCGGTGAGACCCAGTACTTC.

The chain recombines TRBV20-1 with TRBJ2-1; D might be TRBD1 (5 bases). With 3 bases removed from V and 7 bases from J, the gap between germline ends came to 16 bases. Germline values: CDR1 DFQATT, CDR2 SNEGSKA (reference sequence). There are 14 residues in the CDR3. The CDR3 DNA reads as TGCAGTGCTAGGGGGCCCCTTCAACGGAATGAGCAGTTCTTC. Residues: CSARGPLQRNEQFF.

DNA for the CDR3: TGTGCCAGCCGGGCGGATAGCACAGATACGCAGTATTTT. This sequence encodes CASRADSTDTQYF. The chain couples TRBV12-3 or TRBV12-4 to TRBJ2-3; no firm D call. V was shortened by 8 bases and J by 0 bases, with 9 bases between the two germline ends. The CDR3 loop spans 13 amino acids.

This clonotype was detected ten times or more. In nucleotides, the CDR3 is TGTGCCAGCAGCTTGGCCTCTGGGTCGGGCACTGAAGCTTTCTTT. Protein: CASSLASGSGTEAFF. This rearrangement joins TRBV5-5 to TRBJ1-1, with no clear D. Germline CDR1 and CDR2: SGHKS and YYEKEE (reference sequence). Deletions cut 0 bases from V and 4 bases from J, with 13 bases between. The CDR3 contains 15 residues.

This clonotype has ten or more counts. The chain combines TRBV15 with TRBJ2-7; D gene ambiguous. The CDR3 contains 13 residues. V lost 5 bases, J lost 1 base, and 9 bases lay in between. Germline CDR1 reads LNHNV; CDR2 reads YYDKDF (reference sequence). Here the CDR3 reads CATSEAVSYEQYF. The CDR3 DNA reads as TGTGCCACCAGCGAGGCGGTTTCCTACGAGCAGTACTTC.

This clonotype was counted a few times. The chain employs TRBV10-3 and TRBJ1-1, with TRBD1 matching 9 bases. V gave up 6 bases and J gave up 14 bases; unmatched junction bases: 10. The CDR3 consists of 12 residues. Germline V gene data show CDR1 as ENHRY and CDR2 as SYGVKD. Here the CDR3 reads CAIRGGTGLIFF. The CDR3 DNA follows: TGTGCCATCAGGGGAGGGACAGGGCTAATCTTCTTT.

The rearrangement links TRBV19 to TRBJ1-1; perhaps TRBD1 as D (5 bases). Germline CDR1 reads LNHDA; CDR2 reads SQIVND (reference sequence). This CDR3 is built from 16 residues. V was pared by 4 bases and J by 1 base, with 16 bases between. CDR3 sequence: CASSTPKWGRNTEAFF. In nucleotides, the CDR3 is TGTGCCAGTAGTACACCCAAATGGGGGAGGAACACTGAAGCTTTCTTT.